This T cell receptor (beta chain) was recorded in a study of T cells in Graves' hyperthyroidism and ophthalmopathy (dated by TCRdb to between 2017 and 2020). Regarding the complete study: Peripheral blood was collected at initial diagnosis, before any treatment. TCR V-J signatures able to tell the groups apart were searched for in a discovery cohort of around 95 patients, of whom more than 40 had Graves' ophthalmopathy and around 56 had stable Graves' hyperthyroidism. Prospective prediction of ophthalmopathy was tested in an independent validation cohort of 18 to 20 hyperthyroidism patients and some 17 patients who later progressed to ophthalmopathy. The 80 to 100 discovery patients were randomly divided into training and test sets at a 7:3 ratio. Thyroid tissue and blood T-cell repertoires from over 5 Graves' hyperthyroidism patients were also compared in the study. Following sampling, methimazole starting at 30 mg daily was given to hyperthyroidism patients, and high-dose intravenous methylprednisolone was given to ophthalmopathy patients. According to the paper, TCR Vbeta CDR3 sequencing was carried out on 135 peripheral blood samples, which came from fewer than 50 ophthalmopathy, under 85 hyperthyroidism and approximately 17 progressor patients.

This clonotype was seen only a few times. Its antigen has not been determined. Qualities for individual bases were not recorded, and no much larger clone is one base off. On the study overall, not on this receptor specifically: In validation, the model predicted progression to ophthalmopathy a median of approximately 6.3 months before onset, with 70% to 71% sensitivity and nearly 75% specificity. Most expanded thyroid clonotypes (frequency above 0.001) were also detected in blood, suggesting blood repertoires may reflect thyroid immune responses. Ophthalmopathy was separated from stable hyperthyroidism by a 13 V-J signature model, with over 85% sensitivity and roughly 81% specificity obtained in cross-validation and 80%/75% obtained in testing. No statistical method was used to fix the sample size in advance, and group allocation was not hidden from the investigators.

The TCR beta CDR3 regions were amplified from RNA transcripts. For the first round of RT-PCR on the TCR CDR3, the HTBI primer set was used together with the Qiagen OneStep RT-PCR kit. A second multiplex PCR round built the libraries, followed by size selection and purification. The libraries were sequenced on an Illumina HiSeq2000 using paired-end 100 bp reads. As for the original processing: SOAPnuke was used to process the raw data, with reads discarded if the reads contained adapters or uncalled bases, had a mean Phred below 15, or lacked an exact constant-primer or identifier match. High-quality paired reads were merged with COPE v1.2.5, and unique nucleotide sequences were defined as clonotypes. MiTCR v1.1 was used to align clonotypes to the IMGT TRBV, TRBD and TRBJ reference segments. Only V-J combinations with frequency above 0.0001, covering approximately 99% of repertoires, were analysed. A TCS score was defined as the ratio between F50 (clonal expansion) and ExV (chaos), using BLOSUM62-based TCRdist between CDR3 peptides within each V-J. Welch's t-statistics and random forest reduced some 510 V-J features to fewer than 15, which were used in a naive Bayes classifier (R e1071). TCRdb redid the processing of the public reads, applying fastp at Q25 and MiXCR, and retained in-frame beta chains. Each CDR3 protein gets just one entry, which takes the most common genes and DNA from the rows behind it. The authors' filters were not applied to this entry. The sample table records over 350,000 distinct CDR3 sequences; about 15% of these occur just once. Of the sample, roughly 13% is held by the ten largest clones.

Ophthalmopathy patients had moderately to severely active disease, Clinical Activity Score of at least 3, NOSPECS grade of at least 4, and duration under 3 months. Patients with uncontrolled infections, other autoimmune diseases, pregnancy or lactation were excluded. Diagnoses were established on the basis of clinical symptoms, serum thyroxine and TRAb, thyroid ultrasound, and orbital computed tomography. PBMCs were isolated from more than 9 ml of fresh peripheral blood by Ficoll-Paque density gradient centrifugation. Trizol reagent was used to extract total RNA, and RNA quality was then checked on an Agilent 2100 Bioanalyzer. For this chain, trimming is 4 bases at the V end and 9 bases at the J end, and the number of junction bases without a gene match is 7. Including the terminal cysteine and phenylalanine, the CDR3 comprises 14 residues. Just the 42-base CDR3 DNA is kept, in frame starting at base 1. The germline V gene supplies CDR1 SGHTA and CDR2 FQGTGA.

Specimen: blood. This receptor was taken from a man aged 18 to 35 with Graves' ophthalmopathy. The receptor chain draws on TRBV7-3 and TRBJ2-5; 11 bases in the junction line up with TRBD2. The nucleotide sequence is given as TGTGCCAGCAGCTCCGGGACTAGCGGAGCGGCCCAGTACTTC. This codes for CASSSGTSGAAQYF.